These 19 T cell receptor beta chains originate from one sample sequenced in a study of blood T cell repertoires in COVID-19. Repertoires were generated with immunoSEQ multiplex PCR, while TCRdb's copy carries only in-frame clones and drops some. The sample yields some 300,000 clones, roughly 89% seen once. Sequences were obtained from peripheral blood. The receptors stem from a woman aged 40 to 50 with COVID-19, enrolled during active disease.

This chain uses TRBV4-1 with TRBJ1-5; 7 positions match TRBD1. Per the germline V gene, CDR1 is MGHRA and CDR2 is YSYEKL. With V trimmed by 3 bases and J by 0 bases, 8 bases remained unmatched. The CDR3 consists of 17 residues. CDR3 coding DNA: TGCGCCAGCAGCCATAATGCGGGACAGTATAGCAATCAGCCCCAGCATTTT. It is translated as CASSHNAGQYSNQPQHF.

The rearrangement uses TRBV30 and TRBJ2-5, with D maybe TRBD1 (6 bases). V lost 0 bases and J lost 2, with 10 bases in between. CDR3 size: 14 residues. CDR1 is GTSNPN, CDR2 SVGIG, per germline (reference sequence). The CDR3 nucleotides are TGTGCCTGGAGTGTTCGGACAGTTCAAGAGACCCAGTACTTC. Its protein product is CAWSVRTVQETQYF.

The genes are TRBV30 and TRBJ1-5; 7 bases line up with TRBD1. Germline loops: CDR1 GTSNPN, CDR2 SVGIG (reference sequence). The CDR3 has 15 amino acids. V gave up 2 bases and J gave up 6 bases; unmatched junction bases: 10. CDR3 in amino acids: CAWSPLGQGVQPQHF. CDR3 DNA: TGTGCCTGGAGTCCCCTAGGGCAGGGGGTTCAGCCCCAGCATTTT.

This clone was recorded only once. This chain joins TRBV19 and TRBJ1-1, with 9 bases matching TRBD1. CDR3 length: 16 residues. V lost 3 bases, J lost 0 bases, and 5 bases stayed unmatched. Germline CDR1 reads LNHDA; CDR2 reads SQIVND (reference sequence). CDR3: CASSIRDRALNTEAFF. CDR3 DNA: TGTGCCAGTAGTATCCGGGACAGGGCCTTGAACACTGAAGCTTTCTTT.

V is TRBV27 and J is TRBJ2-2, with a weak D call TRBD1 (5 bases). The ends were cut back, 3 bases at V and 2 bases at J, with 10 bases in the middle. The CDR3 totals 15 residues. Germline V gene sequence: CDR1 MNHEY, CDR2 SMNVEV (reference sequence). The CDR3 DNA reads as TGTGCCAGCAGTTTGAGCAGGGAAAACACCGGGGAGCTGTTTTTT. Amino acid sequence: CASSLSRENTGELFF.

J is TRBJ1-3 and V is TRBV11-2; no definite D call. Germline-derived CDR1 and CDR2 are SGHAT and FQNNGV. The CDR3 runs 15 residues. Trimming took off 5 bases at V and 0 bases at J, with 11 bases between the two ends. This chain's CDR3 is CASSRDNLSGNTIYF. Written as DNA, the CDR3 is TGTGCCAGCAGCCGAGACAATCTCTCTGGAAACACCATATATTTT.

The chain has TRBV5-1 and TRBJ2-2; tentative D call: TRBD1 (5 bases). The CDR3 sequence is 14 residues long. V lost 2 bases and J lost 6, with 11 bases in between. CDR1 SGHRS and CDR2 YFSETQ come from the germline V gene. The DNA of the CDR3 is TGCGCCAGCAGCTTTCAACAGGTCCCCGGGGAGCTGTTTTTT. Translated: CASSFQQVPGELFF. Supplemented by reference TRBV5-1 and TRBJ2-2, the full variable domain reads KAGVTQTPRYLIKTRGQQVTLSCSPISGHRSVSWYQQTPGQGLQFLFEYFSETQRNKGNFPGRFSGRQFSNSRSEMNVSTLELGDSALYLCASSFQQVPGELFFGEGSRLTVL.

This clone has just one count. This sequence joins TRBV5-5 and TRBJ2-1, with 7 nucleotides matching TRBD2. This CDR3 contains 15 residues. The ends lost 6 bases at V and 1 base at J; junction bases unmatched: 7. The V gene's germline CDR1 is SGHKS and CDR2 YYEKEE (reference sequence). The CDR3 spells CASTPEAGSYNEQFF. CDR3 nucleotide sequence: TGTGCCAGCACCCCAGAAGCGGGGTCCTACAATGAGCAGTTCTTC.

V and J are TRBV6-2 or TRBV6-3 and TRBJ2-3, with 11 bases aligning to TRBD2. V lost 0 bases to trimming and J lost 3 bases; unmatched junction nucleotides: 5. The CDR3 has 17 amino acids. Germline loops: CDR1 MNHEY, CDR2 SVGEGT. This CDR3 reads CASSYSVAGGPTDTQYF. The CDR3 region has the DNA TGTGCCAGCAGTTACTCGGTAGCGGGAGGGCCTACAGATACGCAGTATTTT.

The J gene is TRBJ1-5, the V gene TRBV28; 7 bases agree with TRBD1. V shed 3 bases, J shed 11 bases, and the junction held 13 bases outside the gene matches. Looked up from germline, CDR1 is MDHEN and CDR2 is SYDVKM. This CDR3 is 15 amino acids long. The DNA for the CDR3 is TGTGCCAGCAGTTTTTACACAGGGGCGCGTGAGGCCCAGCATTTT. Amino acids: CASSFYTGAREAQHF.

In DNA, the CDR3 is TGTGCCAGCTCACCACCGGGAGGCGGGAGCGACGAGCAGTACTTC. The encoded protein is CASSPPGGGSDEQYF. The V gene is TRBV18, the J gene TRBJ2-7; 7 nucleotides agree with TRBD2. Germline assignment: CDR1 KGHSH and CDR2 LQKENI. The J segment lost 5 bases and the V segment lost 0 bases, leaving 7 bases of the junction unmatched. There are 15 residues in the CDR3.

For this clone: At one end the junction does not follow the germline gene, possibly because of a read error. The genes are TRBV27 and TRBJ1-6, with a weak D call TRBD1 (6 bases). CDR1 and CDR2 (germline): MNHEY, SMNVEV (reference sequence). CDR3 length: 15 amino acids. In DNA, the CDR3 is TGTGCCAGCAGTTTAACGGGACACTATACTTCACCCCTCCACTTT. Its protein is CASSLTGHYTSPLHF.

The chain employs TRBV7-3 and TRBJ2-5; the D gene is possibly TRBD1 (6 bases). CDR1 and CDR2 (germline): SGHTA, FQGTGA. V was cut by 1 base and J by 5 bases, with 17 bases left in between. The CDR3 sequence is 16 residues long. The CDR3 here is CASSLNPGANGETQYF. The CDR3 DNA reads TGTGCCAGCAGCTTAAACCCAGGGGCTAACGGGGAGACCCAGTACTTC.

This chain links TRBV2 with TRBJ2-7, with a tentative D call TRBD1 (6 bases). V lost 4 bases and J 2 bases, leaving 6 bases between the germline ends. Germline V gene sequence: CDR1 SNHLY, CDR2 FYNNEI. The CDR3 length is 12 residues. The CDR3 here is CASSGTAYEQYF. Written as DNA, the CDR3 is TGTGCCAGCAGTGGGACAGCCTACGAGCAGTACTTC.

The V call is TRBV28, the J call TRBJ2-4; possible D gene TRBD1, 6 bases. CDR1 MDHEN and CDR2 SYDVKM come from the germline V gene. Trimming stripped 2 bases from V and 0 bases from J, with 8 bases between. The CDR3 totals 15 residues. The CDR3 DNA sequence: TGTGCCAGCAGTTTAACAGGGTCAGCCAAAAACATTCAGTACTTC. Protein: CASSLTGSAKNIQYF.

The chain's CDR3 is CASSIDRTLSYEQYF. The CDR3 DNA sequence: TGTGCCAGCAGTATCGACCGGACACTCTCCTACGAGCAGTACTTC. The chain joins TRBV6-5 to TRBJ2-7, with D tentatively TRBD1 (5 bases). The CDR3 runs to 15 residues. V was pared by 5 bases and J by 0 bases, with 14 bases between. CDR1 and CDR2 (germline): MNHEY, SVGAGI.

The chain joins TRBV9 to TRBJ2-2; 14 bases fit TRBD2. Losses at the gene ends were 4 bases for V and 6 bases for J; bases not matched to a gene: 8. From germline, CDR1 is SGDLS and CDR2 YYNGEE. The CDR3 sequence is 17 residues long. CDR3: CASSTPGLAGEAGELFF. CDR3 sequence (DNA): TGTGCCAGCAGCACCCCGGGACTAGCGGGAGAGGCCGGGGAGCTGTTTTTT.

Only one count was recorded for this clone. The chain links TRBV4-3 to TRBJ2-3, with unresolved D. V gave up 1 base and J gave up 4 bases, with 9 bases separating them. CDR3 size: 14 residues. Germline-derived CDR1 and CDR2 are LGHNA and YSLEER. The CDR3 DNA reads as TGCGCCAGCAGCCAAGGGCGGCGCTCAGATACGCAGTATTTT. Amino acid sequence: CASSQGRRSDTQYF.

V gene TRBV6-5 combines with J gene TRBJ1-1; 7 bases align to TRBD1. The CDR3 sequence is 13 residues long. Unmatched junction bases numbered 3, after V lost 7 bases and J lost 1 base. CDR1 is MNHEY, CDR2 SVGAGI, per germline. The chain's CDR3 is CASKTGPNTEAFF. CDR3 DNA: TGTGCCAGCAAGACAGGGCCGAACACTGAAGCTTTCTTT.